This T cell receptor beta chain derives from a study of T cells in Graves' hyperthyroidism and ophthalmopathy. This clonotype was seen at least ten times. Amplification targeted TCR beta CDR3 regions from RNA transcripts. HTBI primers were used for first-round RT-PCR of the TCR CDR3. TCRdb re-analysed the multiplex PCR reads in MiXCR, keeping a single row per CDR3 protein. This sample has approximately 400,000 distinct CDR3 sequences, with about a fifth found just once. The TCR sequence derives from a woman aged 18-29 years with Graves' hyperthyroidism. The sequenced sample was blood.

The CDR3 DNA reads TGCAGTGCTAGCAGGGGGAGGACCGGGGAGCTGTTTTTT. Its protein product is CSASRGRTGELFF. V and J are TRBV20-1 and TRBJ2-2; a weak D match, TRBD1 (7 bases). CDR3 length equals 13 residues. V lost 3 bases, J lost 5 bases, and 10 bases lay in between. Germline assignment: CDR1 DFQATT and CDR2 SNEGSKA (reference sequence).